Presented here are 24 T cell receptor beta chains from one specimen sequenced in a study of siplizumab effects on memory and regulatory T cells. Using immunoSEQ multiplex PCR, the repertoire was profiled, and TCRdb retains in-frame clones only, with some absent. Altogether about 100,000 clones are present, 94% being singletons, with the ten largest covering around 0.6%. The sequenced sample was Tregs sorted from blood. These receptors came from a human donor in good health.

Here the CDR3 reads CASSESTGITGELFF. In DNA form, the CDR3 reads TGTGCCAGCAGTGAATCGACAGGGATCACCGGGGAGCTGTTTTTT. The chain couples TRBV25-1 to TRBJ2-2; TRBD1 agrees at 7 bases. CDR3 size: 15 residues. The V and J ends lost 1 base and 4 bases, in that order; junction bases with no gene match: 3. Germline lookup yields CDR1 MGHDK and CDR2 SYGVNS.

The chain employs TRBV7-9 and TRBJ1-6; 10 bases are shared with TRBD1. Germline CDR1 and CDR2: SEHNR and FQNEAQ (reference sequence). The J segment lost 8 bases and the V segment lost 7 bases, leaving 11 bases of the junction unmatched. The CDR3 loop spans 16 amino acids. The CDR3, as DNA: TGTGCCAGCACCCTAAAGGTCGGACAGGGGGATTCACCCCTCCACTTT. This translates into CASTLKVGQGDSPLHF.

The chain couples TRBV19 to TRBJ2-1, with D perhaps matching TRBD1 (5 bases). CDR3 size: 13 residues. Germline V gives CDR1 LNHDA, CDR2 SQIVND (reference sequence). Trimming cost V 5 bases and J 3 bases, with 8 bases left between them. CDR3 in DNA: TGTGCCAGTAGTCTGACAGACTACAATGAGCAGTTCTTC. Protein product: CASSLTDYNEQFF.

The chain is built from TRBV5-1 and TRBJ2-1, with 11 positions matching TRBD2. The CDR3 consists of 15 residues. Germline CDR1 SGHRS, CDR2 YFSETQ. V gave up 4 bases and J gave up 8 bases; unmatched junction bases: 8. This chain's CDR3 is CASSRRLAGLHEQFF. As DNA, the CDR3 is TGCGCCAGCAGCCGAAGACTAGCGGGATTACATGAGCAGTTCTTC.

The chain couples TRBV18 to TRBJ2-1; no clear D gene. Germline lookup yields CDR1 KGHSH and CDR2 LQKENI. V shed 2 bases and J shed 0 bases, with 11 bases lying between them. The CDR3 length is 16 residues. This CDR3 is CASSPVTLSSYNEQFF. The CDR3 DNA is TGTGCCAGCTCACCAGTGACTCTCAGCTCCTACAATGAGCAGTTCTTC.

CDR3 bases: TGTGCCAGCAGCCCTGTTACAGTGAACACTGAAGCTTTCTTT. Translation: CASSPVTVNTEAFF. The chain uses TRBV7-2 and TRBJ1-1; the D is unclear. Germline V lookup: CDR1 SGHTA, CDR2 FQGNSA. V was pared by 5 bases and J by 0 bases, with 10 bases between. The CDR3 contains 14 residues.

V is TRBV15 and J is TRBJ1-2; a weak D match, TRBD1 (5 bases). The CDR3 sequence is 15 residues long. Trimming removed 2 bases at V and 2 bases at J, with 12 bases between. Germline-derived CDR1 and CDR2 are LNHNV and YYDKDF (reference sequence). CDR3: CATSRPDRGNYGYTF. CDR3 nucleotides: TGTGCCACCAGCAGACCAGACAGAGGAAACTATGGCTACACCTTC.

This chain connects TRBV19 to TRBJ2-7; D is ambiguous. Germline values: CDR1 LNHDA, CDR2 SQIVND (reference sequence). CDR3 length equals 14 residues. The V end was cut by 2 bases, the J end by 0 bases, with 8 bases between. The CDR3 here is CASSILGNSYEQYF. CDR3 bases: TGTGCCAGTAGTATATTGGGGAACTCCTACGAGCAGTACTTC.

V usage is TRBV18 and J usage is TRBJ2-7, with 9 bases identical to TRBD2. The CDR3 length is 17 residues. CDR1 is KGHSH and CDR2 is LQKENI in the germline V gene. Trimming at V came to 6 bases and at J to 2 bases, leaving 14 bases not matched to a gene. CDR3 bases: TGTGCCAGCTCCCTGGAGCAAGCGGGAGGTTTTGCCTACGAGCAGTACTTC. Protein sequence: CASSLEQAGGFAYEQYF.

This clone was observed a handful of times. The chain is built from TRBV5-1 and TRBJ1-2; tentative D call: TRBD1 (6 bases). This CDR3 spans 16 amino acids. Germline V gene lookup returns CDR1 SGHRS and CDR2 YFSETQ. The V and J ends lost 5 bases and 6 bases respectively, with 23 bases between them. CDR3 in amino acids: CASSPSLSGVGNGYTF. CDR3 sequence (DNA): TGCGCCAGCAGTCCATCCCTGTCAGGGGTGGGTAATGGCTACACCTTC.

The chain uses TRBV2 and TRBJ2-3; weak D call: TRBD2 (6 bases). Trimming removed 8 bases from V and 1 base from J, with 16 bases in between. Germline loops: CDR1 SNHLY, CDR2 FYNNEI. CDR3 length: 15 residues. CDR3 sequence (DNA): TGTGCCAGCGGAACAAAGACTAGGGGCACAGATACGCAGTATTTT. Its protein is CASGTKTRGTDTQYF.

Here the CDR3 DNA reads TGTGCCAGCAGCTTGGGGGCCTTGAACACTGAAGCTTTCTTT. Translated: CASSLGALNTEAFF. V usage is TRBV5-6 and J usage is TRBJ1-1; D is unclear. Germline CDR1 is SGHDT and CDR2 is YYEEEE. Between the trimmed V and J ends, which lost 0 bases and 0 bases, there was a span of 6 bases. The CDR3 spans 14 residues.

This chain's CDR3 is CASSPALGPRGSYEQYF. The CDR3 bases are TGCGCCAGCAGCCCGGCTTTGGGTCCTCGGGGCTCCTACGAGCAGTACTTC. The chain employs TRBV5-1 and TRBJ2-7, with a tentative D call TRBD2 (5 bases). Trimming cost V 4 bases and J 0 bases, with 20 bases left between them. Germline V gives CDR1 SGHRS, CDR2 YFSETQ. The CDR3 has 17 residues.

The rearrangement joins TRBV7-2 to TRBJ1-5; TRBD1 might be the D (6 bases). Trimming removed 2 bases at V and 5 bases at J, with 13 bases between. The CDR3 has 15 residues. Germline CDR1 is SGHTA and CDR2 is FQGNSA. In DNA, the CDR3 is TGTGCCAGCAGCTTACAGGCAGGGGTCCATCAGCCCCAGCATTTT. It codes for CASSLQAGVHQPQHF.

The chain links TRBV4-2 to TRBJ2-7, with TRBD1 as a possible D gene (6 bases). This CDR3 is built from 14 residues. Looked up from germline, CDR1 is LGHNA and CDR2 is YNFKEQ. Trimming left V 4 bases short and J 1 base short, with 11 bases between. The CDR3 reads CASSPTQGSYEQYF. CDR3 bases: TGTGCCAGCAGCCCAACACAGGGATCCTACGAGCAGTACTTC.

Concerning this clone itself: The identical CDR3 is also encoded by other nucleotide sequences in the sample. The J gene is TRBJ2-1, the V gene TRBV27; no clear D. This CDR3 has 15 residues. Trimming stripped 1 base from V and 0 bases from J, with 7 bases between. CDR1 is MNHEY and CDR2 is SMNVEV in the germline V gene (reference sequence). DNA for the CDR3: TGTGCCAGCAGTTTATGGGGAAGCTCCTACAATGAGCAGTTCTTC. Amino acid sequence: CASSLWGSSYNEQFF.

This sequence joins TRBV5-4 and TRBJ1-4; D is unresolved. Trimming stripped 0 bases from V and 4 bases from J, with 7 bases between. CDR1 and CDR2 (germline): SGHNT, YYREEE (reference sequence). This CDR3 contains 14 residues. The CDR3 nucleotides read TGTGCCAGCAGCTTGGGGGCTAGTAATGAAAAACTGTTTTTT. Translation gives CASSLGASNEKLFF. The entire variable domain, with the rest obtained from reference TRBV5-4 and TRBJ1-4, is as follows: ETGVTQSPTHLIKTRGQQVTLRCSSQSGHNTVSWYQQALGQGPQFIFQYYREEENGRGNFPPRFSGLQFPNYSSELNVNALELDDSALYLCASSLGASNEKLFFGSGTQLSVL.

The chain is built from TRBV20-1 and TRBJ2-5; D is unclear. This CDR3 is 10 amino acids long. The germline V and J ends were trimmed by 8 bases and 5 bases, with 9 bases remaining between them. Germline V gene lookup returns CDR1 DFQATT and CDR2 SNEGSKA (reference sequence). CDR3: CSTLWETQYF. As DNA, the CDR3 is TGCAGTACCTTGTGGGAGACCCAGTACTTC.

Turning to this clone: The junction differs from germline at one of its ends, possibly a read error. The chain links TRBV28 to TRBJ2-2; a weak D match, TRBD2 (6 bases). This CDR3 has 11 amino acids. Germline V gene data show CDR1 as MDHEN and CDR2 as SYDVKM. The CDR3 DNA sequence: TGTGCCAGCGAGAGCGGGTGGGGAGCTGTTTTT. As protein: CASESGWGAVF.

The CDR3 reads CASSKMWDRDYNEQFF. The CDR3 DNA is TGTGCCAGCAGCAAAATGTGGGACAGGGATTACAATGAGCAGTTCTTC. V usage is TRBV21-1 and J usage is TRBJ2-1; TRBD1 is the table's D call and was not checked against the DNA. TRBV21-1 corresponds to a pseudogene. This CDR3 comprises 16 residues.

The chain combines TRBV5-6 with TRBJ2-5; 7 nucleotides line up with TRBD2. The germline CDR1 and CDR2 sequences are SGHDT and YYEEEE. This CDR3 is 15 amino acids long. Losses at the gene ends were 0 bases for V and 5 bases for J; bases not matched to a gene: 7. The CDR3 DNA follows: TGTGCCAGCAGCTTGGTTATCGGGGGGTGGGAGACCCAGTACTTC. This encodes CASSLVIGGWETQYF.

The CDR3 nucleotides are TGTGCCAGCAGTGAACGACAATCCAGGGGCGCTGAAGCTTTCTTT. Its protein is CASSERQSRGAEAFF. The V gene is TRBV2, the J gene TRBJ1-1, with D possibly being TRBD1 (6 bases). V lost 2 bases, J lost 6 bases, and 16 bases lay in between. CDR1 and CDR2 (germline): SNHLY, FYNNEI. The CDR3 length is 15 residues.

This chain links TRBV15 with TRBJ2-1; D not certain. V was clipped by 3 bases and J by 7 bases, with 7 bases between them. This CDR3 contains 12 residues. The germline gives CDR1 LNHNV, CDR2 YYDKDF (reference sequence). In DNA form, the CDR3 reads TGTGCCACCAGCAGCTACCTAAATGAGCAGTTCTTC. It specifies CATSSYLNEQFF.

The chain couples TRBV7-9 to TRBJ1-4; perhaps TRBD1 as D (6 bases). The CDR3 contains 14 residues. Trimming pared 0 bases from V and 8 bases from J, leaving 10 bases between. Germline CDR1 is SEHNR and CDR2 is FQNEAQ (reference sequence). CDR3: CASSLAGGSEKLFF. The CDR3 region has the DNA TGTGCCAGCAGCTTAGCGGGGGGCTCGGAAAAACTGTTTTTT.